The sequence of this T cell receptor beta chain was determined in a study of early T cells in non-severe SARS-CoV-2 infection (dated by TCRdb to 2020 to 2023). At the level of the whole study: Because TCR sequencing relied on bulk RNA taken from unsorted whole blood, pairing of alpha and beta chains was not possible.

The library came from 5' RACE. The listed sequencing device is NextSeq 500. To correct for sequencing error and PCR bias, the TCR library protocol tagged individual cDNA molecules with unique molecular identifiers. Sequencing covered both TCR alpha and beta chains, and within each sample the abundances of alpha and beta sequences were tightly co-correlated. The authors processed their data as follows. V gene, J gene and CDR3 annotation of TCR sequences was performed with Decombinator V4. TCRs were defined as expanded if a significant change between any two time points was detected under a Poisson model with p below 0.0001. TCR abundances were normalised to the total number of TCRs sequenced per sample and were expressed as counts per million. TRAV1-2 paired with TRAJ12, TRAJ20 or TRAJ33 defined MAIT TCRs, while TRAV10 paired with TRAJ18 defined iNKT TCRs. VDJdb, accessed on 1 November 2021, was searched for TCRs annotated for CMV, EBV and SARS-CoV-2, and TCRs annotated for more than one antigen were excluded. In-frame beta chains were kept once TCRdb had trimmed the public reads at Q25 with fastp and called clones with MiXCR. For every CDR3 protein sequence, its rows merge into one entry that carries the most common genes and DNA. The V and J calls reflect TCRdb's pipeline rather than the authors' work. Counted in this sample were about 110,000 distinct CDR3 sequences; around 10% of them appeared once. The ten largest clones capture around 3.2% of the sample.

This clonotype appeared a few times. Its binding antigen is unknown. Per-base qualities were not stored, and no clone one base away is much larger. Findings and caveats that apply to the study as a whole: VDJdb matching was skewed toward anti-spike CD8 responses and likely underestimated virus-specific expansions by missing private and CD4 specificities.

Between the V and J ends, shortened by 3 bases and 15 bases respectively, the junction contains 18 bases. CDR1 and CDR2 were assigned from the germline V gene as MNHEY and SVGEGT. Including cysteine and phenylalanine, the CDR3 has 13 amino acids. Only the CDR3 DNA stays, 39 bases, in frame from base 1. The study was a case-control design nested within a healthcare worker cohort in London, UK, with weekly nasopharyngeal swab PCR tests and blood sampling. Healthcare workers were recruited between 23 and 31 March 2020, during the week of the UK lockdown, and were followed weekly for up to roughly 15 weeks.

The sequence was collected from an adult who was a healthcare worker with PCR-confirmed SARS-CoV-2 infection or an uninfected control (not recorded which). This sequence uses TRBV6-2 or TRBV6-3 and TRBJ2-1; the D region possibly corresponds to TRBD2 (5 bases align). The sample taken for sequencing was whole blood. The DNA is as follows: TGTGCCAGCAGTTATCAACATTCGACTAACGGGTTCTTC. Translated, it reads CASSYQHSTNGFF.